This TCR beta chain was sequenced in a study of blood T cell repertoires in COVID-19. Study-level background: The United States, Italy and Spain provided the acute and convalescent COVID-19 samples. T cells, B-cell-depleted T cells, or PBMCs provided the cDNA or gDNA that served as material.

In the authors' methods: Amplification of reference gene primers was used by the study to estimate nucleated cell counts. Profiling relied on immunoSEQ multiplex PCR, and the TCRdb table lists in-frame clones only, not all of them. For V, J and clone size, that table is used; D and trimming come from the DNA. The sample lists over 300,000 clones, around 90% occurring once. J was trimmed by 7 bases and V by 6 bases; bases with no gene match: 14. Germline V gene lookup returns CDR1 MDHEN and CDR2 SYDVKM. This CDR3 comprises 16 residues. This clonotype was obtained from a man aged 18 to 30 with active or convalescent COVID-19. The sequencing sample was made of peripheral blood. The rearrangement links TRBV28 to TRBJ1-5; 8 bases agree with TRBD1. The CDR3 DNA is TGTGCCAGCAGGACTGACCAGGGGGCCTTGGGGCAGCCCCAGCATTTT. Translated: CASRTDQGALGQPQHF. Looking up the rest from reference TRBV28 and TRBJ1-5 gives the full variable domain: DVKVTQSSRYLVKRTGEKVFLECVQDMDHENMFWYRQDPGLGLRLIYFSYDVKMKEKGDIPEGYSVSREKKERFSLILESASTNQTSMYLCASRTDQGALGQPQHFGDGTRLSIL.